These 24 T cell receptor beta chains were sequenced from one sample in a study of post-analysis software for immune sequencing data. These receptors have no known antigen. Study conclusions and caveats: TRBV5-6, TRBV5-1 and TRBV20-1 belonged to a set of about 5 TRBV segments that were more frequent in patients than controls.

Incorporated into the TCR beta cDNA libraries were unique molecular identifiers, which served to reduce PCR and sequencing biases. MiXCR, applied by TCRdb to the PCR reads, yields one record per CDR3 protein. This table holds roughly 730,000 distinct CDR3 sequences, about 27% found once. Material for sequencing was blood. These TCRs come from a girl aged 5-17 years with multiple sclerosis.

Only a few counts were recorded for this clonotype. V is TRBV3-1 and J is TRBJ2-1, with 8 bases that match TRBD1. V shed 6 bases and J 7 bases; nucleotides not matched to a gene: 8. Germline assignment: CDR1 LGHDT and CDR2 YNNKEL (reference sequence). This CDR3 spans 14 amino acids. The CDR3 protein is CASSRGRGQNEQFF. The DNA for the CDR3 is TGTGCCAGCAGTCGGGGCAGGGGGCAAAATGAGCAGTTCTTC.

This clonotype was observed a handful of times. This sequence joins TRBV7-2 and TRBJ2-7; 7 positions match TRBD1. The CDR3 length is 13 residues. V trimming: 0 bases; J trimming: 4 bases; junction bases outside the gene matches: 0. Germline CDR1 SGHTA, CDR2 FQGNSA. In nucleotides, the CDR3 is TGTGCCAGCAGCTTAGCGGGACAGTACGAGCAGTACTTC. Protein: CASSLAGQYEQYF.

The chain recombines TRBV29-1 with TRBJ2-6, with 9 bases matching TRBD1. Germline values: CDR1 SQVTM, CDR2 ANQGSEA. The CDR3 consists of 15 residues. After removal of 6 bases from V and 3 bases from J, the junction contained 6 bases not matched to a gene. The CDR3 region is CSVGQGGGGANVLTF. The CDR3 coding sequence is TGCAGCGTGGGACAGGGAGGAGGTGGGGCCAACGTCCTGACTTTC.

This rearrangement joins TRBV16 to TRBJ1-6, with 9 bases identical to TRBD1. Trimming at V came to 3 bases and at J to 9 bases, leaving 6 bases not matched to a gene. Germline V gene data show CDR1 as KGHSY and CDR2 as FQNENV. The length of the CDR3 is 15 residues. CDR3 nucleotide sequence: TGTGCCAGCAGCCATTCGGACAGGGGTGGTTCACCCCTCCACTTT. Its protein product is CASSHSDRGGSPLHF.

The V gene is TRBV20-1, the J gene TRBJ1-5, with D perhaps TRBD1 (6 bases). V lost 5 bases and J lost 0, with 11 bases in between. Per the germline V gene, CDR1 is DFQATT and CDR2 is SNEGSKA (reference sequence). This CDR3 spans 14 amino acids. The CDR3 here is CSADAGASNQPQHF. The CDR3 nucleotides are TGCAGTGCTGATGCGGGGGCTAGCAATCAGCCCCAGCATTTT.

This clonotype has more than one count but fewer than ten. Here the CDR3 reads CASSQGDLGPYEQYF. CDR3 in DNA: TGCGCCAGCAGCCAAGGCGATCTGGGGCCCTACGAGCAGTACTTC. V and J are TRBV4-1 and TRBJ2-7, with D possibly being TRBD1 (5 bases). This CDR3 has 15 amino acids. V was cut by 1 base and J by 2 bases, with 12 bases left in between. CDR1 is MGHRA, CDR2 YSYEKL, per germline.

This chain connects TRBV5-1 to TRBJ2-5, with D uncertain. Per the germline V gene, CDR1 is SGHRS and CDR2 is YFSETQ. The CDR3 spans 14 residues. Trimming took 4 bases from V and 2 from J, leaving 12 bases between them. CDR3 protein: CASSRAARQETQYF. The CDR3 bases are TGCGCCAGCAGCAGGGCGGCCCGACAAGAGACCCAGTACTTC.

This chain uses TRBV10-3 with TRBJ2-3, with 7 bases that match TRBD2. The junction had 7 bases not matched to a gene; V was cut back by 7 bases and J by 3 bases. The CDR3 has 14 amino acids. CDR1 is ENHRY and CDR2 is SYGVKD in the germline V gene. The CDR3 DNA sequence: TGTGCCATCACCGGAACACTAGCGACAGATACGCAGTATTTT. This gives the protein CAITGTLATDTQYF.

This CDR3 is CGGRPGQFYNEQFF. CDR3 nucleotides: TGCGGCGGAAGGCCGGGACAGTTTTACAATGAGCAGTTCTTC. The chain couples TRBV29-1 to TRBJ2-1, with 7 bases identical to TRBD1. The CDR3 loop spans 14 amino acids. The germline gives CDR1 SQVTM, CDR2 ANQGSEA.

This clonotype was observed a handful of times. The rearrangement uses TRBV4-2 and TRBJ2-3; 10 positions match TRBD2. The trim removed 3 bases at V and 0 bases at J, leaving 9 bases unmatched. The CDR3 loop spans 18 amino acids. Germline V gene lookup returns CDR1 LGHNA and CDR2 YNFKEQ. The CDR3 loop is CASSQLPSGGGSTDTQYF. Here the CDR3 DNA reads TGTGCCAGCAGCCAGTTACCTAGCGGGGGTGGAAGCACAGATACGCAGTATTTT.

This clonotype appeared once. This chain links TRBV7-9 with TRBJ2-3; D assignment may be TRBD1 or TRBD2 (5 bases each). CDR1 is SEHNR, CDR2 FQNEAQ, per germline (reference sequence). The V and J ends lost 5 bases and 2 bases respectively, with 14 bases between them. This CDR3 has 15 amino acids. This chain's CDR3 is CASSPEWDLTDTQYF. The CDR3 DNA reads TGTGCCAGCAGCCCCGAATGGGACCTCACAGATACGCAGTATTTT.

This clonotype appeared a few times. The chain is built from TRBV6-5 and TRBJ1-2; maybe TRBD1 (6 bases). The V end was cut by 10 bases, the J end by 1 base, with 16 bases between. The CDR3 has 14 residues. Germline V gene sequence: CDR1 MNHEY, CDR2 SVGAGI. CDR3 sequence: CATLTGGLNYGYTF. DNA of the CDR3: TGTGCCACCTTAACGGGGGGCCTTAACTATGGCTACACCTTC.

The V and J genes are TRBV3-1 and TRBJ1-5; TRBD1 might be the D (6 bases). The V and J ends lost 6 bases and 6 bases respectively, with 15 bases between them. CDR3 length: 14 residues. Germline V lookup: CDR1 LGHDT, CDR2 YNNKEL (reference sequence). In DNA form, the CDR3 reads TGTGCCAGCAGAGGAGGAGACAGGACTCAGCCCCAGCATTTT. Its protein product is CASRGGDRTQPQHF.

The chain uses TRBV7-6 and TRBJ2-5, with D perhaps matching TRBD2 (5 bases). CDR1 is SGHVS and CDR2 is FNYEAQ in the germline V gene. The V end lost 5 bases, the J end lost 5 bases, and 15 bases lay between the germline ends. The CDR3 extends over 14 amino acids. CDR3: CASSLPGGDETQYF. CDR3 DNA sequence: TGTGCCAGCAGCCTCCCCGGAGGTGATGAGACCCAGTACTTC.

V usage is TRBV6-2 or TRBV6-3 and J usage is TRBJ2-5; D is possibly TRBD2 (6 bases). The J call could be wrong; TRBJ2-7 is a better fit for the DNA end. Germline assignment: CDR1 MNHEY and CDR2 SVGEGT. The CDR3 loop spans 13 amino acids. In DNA form, the CDR3 reads TGTGCCAGCAGGCCGGAGGGCCGCTACGAGCAGTACTTC. As protein: CASRPEGRYEQYF.

This clonotype has only a few counts. V gene TRBV29-1 combines with J gene TRBJ2-5; D might be TRBD1 (6 bases). The V and J ends lost 6 bases and 9 bases respectively, with 20 bases between them. The germline gives CDR1 SQVTM, CDR2 ANQGSEA. The CDR3 sequence is 13 residues long. DNA of the CDR3: TGCAGCGTACCGGGGATCAGGGGAAAATCCCAGTACTTC. As protein: CSVPGIRGKSQYF.

This clonotype was picked up a small number of times. This CDR3 reads CSARHREYEQYF. The CDR3 DNA reads as TGCAGTGCTAGGCACAGGGAATACGAGCAGTACTTC. The gene calls are TRBV20-1 and TRBJ2-7, with a possible D match to TRBD1 (6 bases). The V end was cut by 3 bases, the J end by 4 bases, with 10 bases between. The CDR3 sequence is 12 residues long. CDR1 is DFQATT and CDR2 is SNEGSKA in the germline V gene (reference sequence).

The chain uses TRBV2 and TRBJ1-6; tentative D call: TRBD1 (6 bases). The CDR3 sequence is 14 residues long. V was trimmed by 4 bases and J by 10 bases, leaving 14 bases between them. Germline-derived CDR1 and CDR2 are SNHLY and FYNNEI. The CDR3 here is CASSVVQGESPLHF. DNA for the CDR3: TGTGCCAGCAGTGTGGTACAGGGCGAATCACCCCTCCACTTT.

The chain recombines TRBV20-1 with TRBJ1-6, with TRBD1 as a possible D gene (5 bases). Germline V gene lookup returns CDR1 DFQATT and CDR2 SNEGSKA (reference sequence). The ends were cut back, 1 base at V and 8 bases at J, with 12 bases in the middle. The CDR3 is 14 amino acids. Here the CDR3 DNA reads TGCAGTGCTAGAGTTTGGGGGGGGGATTCACCCCTCCACTTT. This translates into CSARVWGGDSPLHF.

This clonotype was counted a few times. J is TRBJ2-7 and V is TRBV6-2 or TRBV6-3; 10 bases align to TRBD2. The CDR3 runs 14 residues. The germline V gene has CDR1 MNHEY and CDR2 SVGEGT. V shed 6 bases, J shed 2 bases, and the junction held 4 bases outside the gene matches. The CDR3 sequence is CASRRTSGPYEQYF. The CDR3 bases are TGTGCCAGCAGGCGGACTAGCGGACCCTACGAGCAGTACTTC.

This clonotype was observed many times. The chain uses TRBV7-2 and TRBJ2-1; 7 bases align to TRBD1. With 4 bases clipped from V and 8 bases from J, the junction kept 14 bases outside the gene matches. Germline V gene sequence: CDR1 SGHTA, CDR2 FQGNSA. CDR3 size: 16 residues. The CDR3 loop reads CASSSTGKGVRDEQFF. CDR3 in DNA: TGTGCCAGCAGCTCGACAGGGAAGGGTGTGAGGGATGAGCAGTTCTTC.

This clonotype was counted between two and nine times. The V gene is TRBV29-1, the J gene TRBJ2-1; no reliable D call. V was clipped by 3 bases and J by 13 bases, with 16 bases between them. Germline CDR1 SQVTM, CDR2 ANQGSEA. The CDR3 has 12 residues. In DNA, the CDR3 is TGCAGCGTTGAGGGCCAGGCGGCCCTACAGTTCTTC. Encoded protein: CSVEGQAALQFF.

The V gene is TRBV29-1, the J gene TRBJ2-5; D gene unclear. Germline CDR1 and CDR2: SQVTM and ANQGSEA. V gave up 3 bases and J gave up 5 bases, with 13 bases separating them. The CDR3 is 13 residues long. For the CDR3, the DNA is TGCAGCGTTGAGTTTATTCTAGGGGAGACCCAGTACTTC. The encoded protein is CSVEFILGETQYF.

This clonotype was counted between two and nine times. This rearrangement joins TRBV5-1 to TRBJ2-6; D not resolved. Germline loops: CDR1 SGHRS, CDR2 YFSETQ. The CDR3 totals 16 residues. Trimming left V 9 bases short and J 0 bases short, with 16 bases between. CDR3 protein: CATRLADFSGANVLTF. In DNA form, the CDR3 reads TGCGCCACCAGGCTGGCAGACTTCTCTGGGGCCAACGTCCTGACTTTC.